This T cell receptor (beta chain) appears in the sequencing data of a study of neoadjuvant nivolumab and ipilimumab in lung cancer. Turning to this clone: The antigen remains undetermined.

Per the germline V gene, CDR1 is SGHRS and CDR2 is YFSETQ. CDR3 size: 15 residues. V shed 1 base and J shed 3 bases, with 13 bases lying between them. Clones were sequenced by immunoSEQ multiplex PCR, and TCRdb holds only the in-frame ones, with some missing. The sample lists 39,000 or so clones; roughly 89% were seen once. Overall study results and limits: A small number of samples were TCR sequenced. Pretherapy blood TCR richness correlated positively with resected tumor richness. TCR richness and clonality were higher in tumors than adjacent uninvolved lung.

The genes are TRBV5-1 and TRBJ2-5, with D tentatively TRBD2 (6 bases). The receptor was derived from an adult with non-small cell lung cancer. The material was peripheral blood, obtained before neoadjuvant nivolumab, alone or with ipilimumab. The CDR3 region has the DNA TGCGCCAGCAGCTTGCAGGGTAGGGAGGAAGAGACCCAGTACTTC. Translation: CASSLQGREEETQYF.